A selection of T cell receptor beta chains follows, all from one sample in a study of PD-1 blockade in classical Hodgkin lymphoma. Clones were read by immunoSEQ multiplex PCR, and TCRdb kept only the in-frame ones, dropping some. The table lists tens of thousands of clones, around 77% of them singletons. The sequences come from peripheral blood mononuclear cells (PBMCs), collected before the fourth cycle of nivolumab. The receptors were sampled from a human donor with classical Hodgkin lymphoma. CDR3s include the opening cysteine and the closing phenylalanine or tryptophan. Each record gives: D gene, J gene, V gene, clone size, CDR3 DNA, CDR3 protein. D genes are given only for firm matches. Clone sizes are given selectively: once, few, many, or a class where the clone is expanded.

TRBD1 | TRBJ2-7 | TRBV7-9 | - | TGTGCCAGCAGCTTAGGGGGGACAGGGGAGTTCTACGAGCAGTACTTC | CASSLGGTGEFYEQYF
TRBD2 | TRBJ2-1 | TRBV19 | - | TGTGCCAGTAGACCGACTAGCCGGAACTCCTACAATGAGCAGTTCTTC | CASRPTSRNSYNEQFF
TRBD1 | TRBJ1-5 | TRBV28 | few | TGTGCCAGCAGGGCAGGGGGCAACAATCAGCCCCAGCATTTT | CASRAGGNNQPQHF
- | TRBJ2-6 | TRBV6-6 | - | TGTGCCAGCAGTTACTCGTTGGGAGTGGGGGCCAACGTCCTGACTTTC | CASSYSLGVGANVLTF
- | TRBJ2-7 | TRBV27 | - | TGTGCCAGCAGTTTCGGAGGAGCCCCCTACGAGCAGTACTTC | CASSFGGAPYEQYF
- | TRBJ2-1 | TRBV19 | - | TGTGCCAGTAGTTCCAGGGGTACCTTAACACCATATTCCTACAATGAGCAGTTCTTC | CASSSRGTLTPYSYNEQFF
- | TRBJ2-1 | TRBV7-2 | - | TGTGCCAGCAGCCCTAAGCGGGCGAGCTCCTACAATGAGCAGTTCTTC | CASSPKRASSYNEQFF
- | TRBJ2-7 | TRBV7-8 | - | TGTGCCAGCAGCTTAGGTGATAACTACGACGAGCAGTACTTC | CASSLGDNYDEQYF
- | TRBJ1-1 | TRBV6-5 | few | TGTGCCAGCAGTACAGGGTCTACTGAAGCTTTCTTT | CASSTGSTEAFF
- | TRBJ2-2 | TRBV10-1 | - | TGCGCCAGCAGTGATTGGCCTTGCGGGGAGCTGTTTTTT | CASSDWPCGELFF
- | TRBJ2-7 | TRBV7-8 | - | TGTGCCAGCAGCTTAATTCTGGCCGGAAGCTCCTACGAGCAGTACTTC | CASSLILAGSSYEQYF